The TCR beta chain described here comes from a study of T-cell memory formation after mild COVID-19. TCRdb independently ran MiXCR on the 5' RACE reads; one entry per CDR3 protein. The sample lists roughly 380,000 distinct CDR3 sequences; around 27% were seen once. V lost 6 bases, J lost 7 bases, and 9 bases lay in between. CDR3 length: 11 residues. The receptor's source is an adult woman who had mild COVID-19 (a few samples of this study predate the infection). Cell type and time point are not known. Material: PBMCs or a T cell subset sorted from them (not recorded which). The chain is built from TRBV12-3 or TRBV12-4 and TRBJ1-1; no clear D. CDR3 in amino acids: CASRERFEAFF. CDR3 DNA sequence: TGTGCCAGCAGGGAAAGGTTTGAAGCTTTCTTT.